Presented here are 12 T cell receptor beta chains from one specimen sequenced in a study of OX40 agonist ivuxolimab in advanced cancers. The data were produced by immunoSEQ multiplex PCR, yet TCRdb's version contains in-frame clones alone and is incomplete. This table holds 80,000 or so clones, 84% found once. The sample was CD4+ or CD8+ T cells sorted from blood, taken in a trial of the OX40 agonist ivuxolimab. Source of these receptors: an adult with an advanced solid tumor such as melanoma, head and neck, liver or kidney cancer.

The genes are TRBV27 and TRBJ2-2, with 10 bases fitting TRBD1. This CDR3 comprises 17 residues. The germline CDR1 and CDR2 sequences are MNHEY and SMNVEV (reference sequence). V shed 1 base, J shed 5 bases, and the junction held 7 bases outside the gene matches. The DNA of the CDR3 is TGTGCCAGCAGTTTATTCCGACAGGGGGCGAGTACCGGGGAGCTGTTTTTT. This gives the protein CASSLFRQGASTGELFF.

The genes are TRBV28 and TRBJ2-7; TRBD2 agrees at 7 bases. Losses at the gene ends were 1 base for V and 2 bases for J; bases not matched to a gene: 8. Germline V lookup: CDR1 MDHEN, CDR2 SYDVKM. CDR3 length: 16 residues. The CDR3 region is CASSLSAIAGTYEQYF. DNA for the CDR3: TGTGCCAGCAGTTTATCGGCGATAGCGGGTACCTACGAGCAGTACTTC.

Details on this clone: At one end the junction does not follow the germline gene, possibly because of a read error. The chain couples TRBV19 to TRBJ2-7; weak D call: TRBD1 (5 bases). The CDR3 is made up of 14 amino acids. Germline V gene data show CDR1 as LNHDA and CDR2 as SQIVND (reference sequence). CDR3 loop: CASSAQVSSHEQYF. DNA for the CDR3: TGTGCCAGTAGTGCACAGGTATCCTCCCACGAGCAGTACTTC.

This rearrangement joins TRBV5-4 to TRBJ2-7; D is uncertain. This CDR3 contains 16 residues. V dropped 4 bases and J dropped 4 bases, with 21 bases sitting between them. Germline CDR1 reads SGHNT; CDR2 reads YYREEE (reference sequence). The CDR3 region has the DNA TGTGCCAGCAGCGAGAGTATGGCCGGATCGCTTTACGAGCAGTACTTC. This encodes CASSESMAGSLYEQYF.

CDR3 sequence: CASIQQIYGYTF. In nucleotides, the CDR3 is TGTGCCAGCATACAACAGATCTATGGCTACACCTTC. The chain couples TRBV2 to TRBJ1-2, with no clear D. From germline, CDR1 is SNHLY and CDR2 FYNNEI. This CDR3 comprises 12 residues. V was trimmed by 7 bases and J by 4 bases, leaving 10 bases between them. The variable domain in full, with the rest retrieved from reference TRBV2 and TRBJ1-2, is EPEVTQTPSHQVTQMGQEVILRCVPISNHLYFYWYRQILGQKVEFLVSFYNNEISEKSEIFDDQFSVERPDGSNFTLKIRSTKLEDSAMYFCASIQQIYGYTFGSGTRLTVV.

This chain joins TRBV6-1 and TRBJ2-2, with D uncertain. The germline V and J ends were trimmed by 2 bases and 3 bases, with 7 bases remaining between them. The CDR3 spans 14 residues. Per germline, CDR1 MNHNS and CDR2 SASEGT. The CDR3 here is CASSETPHTGELFF. For the CDR3, the DNA is TGTGCCAGCAGTGAAACCCCGCACACCGGGGAGCTGTTTTTT.

The CDR3 DNA sequence: TGTGCCAGCAGCCGAACAGGGGGGGGAACTGAAGCTTTCTTT. Translation gives CASSRTGGGTEAFF. The chain links TRBV4-2 to TRBJ1-1, with TRBD1 identical over 8 bases. After removal of 4 bases from V and 5 bases from J, the junction contained 6 bases not matched to a gene. CDR1 LGHNA and CDR2 YNFKEQ come from the germline V gene. This CDR3 has 14 amino acids.

The chain has TRBV10-3 and TRBJ1-5, with 8 nucleotides matching TRBD1. The CDR3 covers 16 residues. Trimming removed 0 bases from V and 3 bases from J; junction bases left unmatched: 4. Germline V gene data show CDR1 as ENHRY and CDR2 as SYGVKD. The CDR3 loop reads CAISESGQGSNQPQHF. CDR3 nucleotide sequence: TGTGCCATCAGTGAGTCCGGACAGGGATCCAATCAGCCCCAGCATTTT.

The V call is TRBV5-1, the J call TRBJ1-1; weak D call: TRBD1 (5 bases). V was shortened by 4 bases and J by 0 bases, with 13 bases between the two germline ends. Germline CDR1 is SGHRS and CDR2 is YFSETQ. This CDR3 has 15 amino acids. For the CDR3, the DNA is TGCGCCAGCAGCCCCATCGGGGGGATGAACACTGAAGCTTTCTTT. Translation: CASSPIGGMNTEAFF.

The chain couples TRBV7-2 to TRBJ2-7, with D possibly being TRBD2 (5 bases). The CDR3 is 14 amino acids. CDR1 and CDR2 from the germline V gene are SGHTA and FQGNSA. Trimming took off 5 bases at V and 4 bases at J, with 15 bases between the two ends. The CDR3 sequence: CASSRRGSGYEQYF. The CDR3, as DNA: TGTGCCAGCAGCCGCCGGGGTTCAGGATACGAGCAGTACTTC. The full variable domain, with the rest looked up from reference TRBV7-2 and TRBJ2-7, is GAGVSQSPSNKVTEKGKDVELRCDPISGHTALYWYRQSLGQGLEFLIYFQGNSAPDKSGLPSDRFSAERTGGSVSTLTIQRTQQEDSAVYLCASSRRGSGYEQYFGPGTRLTVT.

V gene TRBV19 combines with J gene TRBJ1-5; D uncertain. The CDR3 is made up of 14 amino acids. Germline loops: CDR1 LNHDA, CDR2 SQIVND (reference sequence). V shed 3 bases and J shed 7 bases, with 13 bases lying between them. The CDR3 DNA reads as TGTGCCAGTAGTATCTGGGAGTCGGGGCAGCCCCAGCATTTT. This sequence encodes CASSIWESGQPQHF.

The rearrangement uses TRBV2 and TRBJ2-2; TRBD1 is a possible D gene (6 bases). Germline lookup yields CDR1 SNHLY and CDR2 FYNNEI. V lost 11 bases, J lost 2 bases, and 18 bases lay in between. The CDR3 extends over 15 amino acids. The CDR3 is CAGNPNRANTGELFF. In DNA form, the CDR3 reads TGTGCCGGGAACCCGAACAGGGCTAACACCGGGGAGCTGTTTTTT.